The 31 T cell receptor beta chains listed next were all sequenced from one sample in a study of memory CD4+ T cells and cytomegalovirus serostatus. Single viable CD3+CD4+CD8-CD45RO+ cells were sorted as the memory CD4+ T cells. Sequencing was performed with immunoSEQ multiplex PCR; in TCRdb, only in-frame clones are kept and a portion is missing. The sample lists about 56,000 clones, about 73% occurring once. The sequenced sample consisted of memory CD4+ T cells from blood. The receptors originated from an adult in good health and CMV-seropositive.

The V gene is TRBV27, the J gene TRBJ2-2; no firm D call. The length of the CDR3 is 15 residues. The V end was cut by 6 bases, the J end by 6 bases, with 17 bases between. Per germline, CDR1 MNHEY and CDR2 SMNVEV (reference sequence). CDR3 amino acids: CASSRDGLAAGELFF. The CDR3, as DNA: TGTGCCAGCAGCCGAGATGGGCTGGCTGCCGGGGAGCTGTTTTTT.

The chain recombines TRBV27 with TRBJ2-6; D is unresolved. CDR3 length: 15 amino acids. Trimming removed 7 bases from V and 0 bases from J, with 10 bases in between. Germline assignment: CDR1 MNHEY and CDR2 SMNVEV (reference sequence). This chain's CDR3 is CASKGTSSGANVLTF. CDR3 nucleotide sequence: TGTGCCAGCAAGGGCACAAGCTCTGGGGCCAACGTCCTGACTTTC.

This chain joins TRBV15 and TRBJ1-2; D not certain. CDR1 is LNHNV and CDR2 is YYDKDF in the germline V gene (reference sequence). This CDR3 comprises 14 residues. With 1 base removed from V and 3 bases from J, the gap between germline ends came to 9 bases. CDR3 region: CATSRGSGDYGYTF. CDR3 nucleotide sequence: TGTGCCACCAGCAGAGGGAGCGGAGACTATGGCTACACCTTC.

The chain is built from TRBV19 and TRBJ2-2, with TRBD2 identical over 8 bases. J was trimmed by 3 bases and V by 4 bases; bases with no gene match: 7. Germline V gene sequence: CDR1 LNHDA, CDR2 SQIVND (reference sequence). CDR3 length: 16 amino acids. CDR3 nucleotides: TGTGCCAGTAGTACGGGAGGGCCCGGCCACACCGGGGAGCTGTTTTTT. Translating gives CASSTGGPGHTGELFF.

This sequence joins TRBV7-2 and TRBJ2-5; 9 bases fit TRBD1. The CDR3 has 16 residues. The V and J ends lost 1 base and 2 bases, in that order; junction bases with no gene match: 5. The germline V gene has CDR1 SGHTA and CDR2 FQGNSA. This CDR3 reads CASSLGSGTGQETQYF. The CDR3 DNA follows: TGTGCCAGCAGCTTAGGGTCCGGGACAGGGCAAGAGACCCAGTACTTC. The full variable domain, with the rest looked up from reference TRBV7-2 and TRBJ2-5, is GAGVSQSPSNKVTEKGKDVELRCDPISGHTALYWYRQSLGQGLEFLIYFQGNSAPDKSGLPSDRFSAERTGGSVSTLTIQRTQQEDSAVYLCASSLGSGTGQETQYFGPGTRLLVL.

This clone has only a few counts. The chain uses TRBV2 and TRBJ2-1, with a possible D match to TRBD2 (5 bases). V shed 8 bases and J shed 6 bases, with 8 bases lying between them. In germline, CDR1 is SNHLY, CDR2 FYNNEI. This CDR3 is built from 11 residues. CDR3 nucleotides: TGTGCCAGCGGACTTTTCAATGAGCAGTTCTTC. Residues: CASGLFNEQFF. The entire variable domain, with the rest obtained from reference TRBV2 and TRBJ2-1, is as follows: EPEVTQTPSHQVTQMGQEVILRCVPISNHLYFYWYRQILGQKVEFLVSFYNNEISEKSEIFDDQFSVERPDGSNFTLKIRSTKLEDSAMYFCASGLFNEQFFGPGTRLTVL.

The CDR3 DNA reads TGTGCCTGGAGTGTTAGAAATGGCTACACCTTC. Its protein is CAWSVRNGYTF. The chain joins TRBV30 to TRBJ1-2; D gene unclear. There are 11 residues in the CDR3. V lost 0 bases and J 6 bases, leaving 5 bases between the germline ends. Per germline, CDR1 GTSNPN and CDR2 SVGIG (reference sequence).

The chain couples TRBV19 to TRBJ2-2; maybe TRBD2 (7 bases). The CDR3 extends over 17 amino acids. In germline, CDR1 is LNHDA, CDR2 SQIVND (reference sequence). V lost 4 bases to trimming and J lost 1 base, with 16 bases between them. The CDR3 protein is CASSRTTGGMNTGELFF. The CDR3 DNA sequence: TGTGCCAGTAGTAGAACCACGGGGGGCATGAACACCGGGGAGCTGTTTTTT. Supplemented by reference TRBV19 and TRBJ2-2, the full variable domain reads DGGITQSPKYLFRKEGQNVTLSCEQNLNHDAMYWYRQDPGQGLRLIYYSQIVNDFQKGDIAEGYSVSREKKESFPLTVTSAQKNPTAFYLCASSRTTGGMNTGELFFGEGSRLTVL.

This clone was found many times. V and J are TRBV6-6 and TRBJ1-4; D might be TRBD1 (6 bases). This CDR3 is 15 amino acids long. The germline V gene encodes CDR1 MNHNY and CDR2 SVGAGI (reference sequence). V was cut by 5 bases and J by 7 bases, with 17 bases left in between. Written as DNA, the CDR3 is TGTGCCAGCAGTGGGACAAACCAGACCCCTGAAAAACTGTTTTTT. Amino acid sequence: CASSGTNQTPEKLFF.

J is TRBJ2-7 and V is TRBV6-5; D is possibly TRBD1 (5 bases). V lost 5 bases and J 4 bases, leaving 15 bases between the germline ends. The CDR3 has 14 amino acids. Germline lookup yields CDR1 MNHEY and CDR2 SVGAGI. The CDR3 nucleotides read TGTGCCAGCAGTCCCGCCCAGGGATATTACGAGCAGTACTTC. Residues: CASSPAQGYYEQYF.

The CDR3 region is CASSATQGANEKLFF. The DNA of the CDR3 is TGTGCCAGCAGCGCAACACAGGGGGCTAATGAAAAACTGTTTTTT. This chain links TRBV7-9 with TRBJ1-4; 8 bases agree with TRBD1. The germline V gene encodes CDR1 SEHNR and CDR2 FQNEAQ (reference sequence). V gave up 5 bases and J gave up 3 bases; unmatched junction bases: 5. The CDR3 length is 15 residues.

The chain employs TRBV2 and TRBJ2-2; 7 positions match TRBD1. The germline CDR1 and CDR2 sequences are SNHLY and FYNNEI. The CDR3 is 14 residues long. J was trimmed by 7 bases and V by 5 bases; bases with no gene match: 7. CDR3 in amino acids: CASSPRTGGGELFF. As DNA, the CDR3 is TGTGCCAGCAGTCCGAGGACAGGCGGCGGGGAGCTGTTTTTT.

This clone was recorded a few times. The chain uses TRBV29-1 and TRBJ1-1, with TRBD1 as a possible D gene (5 bases). The CDR3 is made up of 13 amino acids. V gave up 1 base and J gave up 6 bases, with 12 bases separating them. Germline V gives CDR1 SQVTM, CDR2 ANQGSEA. In DNA form, the CDR3 reads TGCAGCGTTGAAGGTCCGGGAGGGGCTGAAGCTTTCTTT. Encoded protein: CSVEGPGGAEAFF.

The rearrangement links TRBV5-1 to TRBJ1-4; no clear D gene. V was shortened by 0 bases and J by 5 bases, with 8 bases between the two germline ends. The CDR3 runs to 14 residues. The germline CDR1 and CDR2 sequences are SGHRS and YFSETQ. The CDR3 bases are TGCGCCAGCAGCTTGGACGGCCAGAATGAAAAACTGTTTTTT. It specifies CASSLDGQNEKLFF.

This clone was detected once. The chain uses TRBV27 and TRBJ2-3, with D perhaps TRBD1 or TRBD2 (5 bases each). The ends were cut back, 3 bases at V and 4 bases at J, with 17 bases in the middle. Per germline, CDR1 MNHEY and CDR2 SMNVEV (reference sequence). The CDR3 has 16 residues. The CDR3 DNA sequence: TGTGCCAGCAGTTTGATGGGGACCCTACAGTCAGATACGCAGTATTTT. Translated: CASSLMGTLQSDTQYF.

The chain uses TRBV19 and TRBJ1-2; a weak D match, TRBD1 (6 bases). This CDR3 contains 14 residues. Trimming cost V 5 bases and J 4 bases, with 14 bases left between them. Germline V gene sequence: CDR1 LNHDA, CDR2 SQIVND (reference sequence). The CDR3 here is CASSPGIRGYGYTF. For the CDR3, the DNA is TGTGCCAGTAGTCCAGGTATCAGGGGCTATGGCTACACCTTC.

A single count supports this clone. The chain links TRBV5-6 to TRBJ2-1, with TRBD2 as a possible D gene (6 bases). Per germline, CDR1 SGHDT and CDR2 YYEEEE. This CDR3 contains 15 residues. V lost 5 bases and J lost 3, with 15 bases in between. CDR3 sequence (DNA): TGTGCCAGCAGTGGGACTTCCACCCTCTACAATGAGCAGTTCTTC. As protein: CASSGTSTLYNEQFF.

The chain links TRBV29-1 to TRBJ1-2; TRBD1 matches 7 bases. Trimming cost V 6 bases and J 8 bases; bases outside gene matches: 18. The germline V gene encodes CDR1 SQVTM and CDR2 ANQGSEA. This CDR3 comprises 15 residues. The CDR3, as DNA: TGCAGCGTCGCGCCTGGAGGGACAGCTGCCGGGGGCTACACCTTC. Its translation: CSVAPGGTAAGGYTF.

The chain links TRBV30 to TRBJ2-3, with TRBD2 as a possible D gene (6 bases). V lost 3 bases and J 4 bases, leaving 8 bases between the germline ends. The CDR3 is 12 residues long. Germline-derived CDR1 and CDR2 are GTSNPN and SVGIG (reference sequence). CDR3 residues: CAWSGGSDTQYF. The CDR3 DNA reads TGTGCCTGGAGCGGAGGGTCAGATACGCAGTATTTT. The entire variable domain, with the rest obtained from reference TRBV30 and TRBJ2-3, is as follows: SQTIHQWPATLVQPVGSPLSLECTVEGTSNPNLYWYRQAAGRGLQLLFYSVGIGQISSEVPQNLSASRPQDRQFILSSKKLLLSDSGFYLCAWSGGSDTQYFGPGTRLTVL.

The J gene is TRBJ2-1, the V gene TRBV6-5, with TRBD1 identical over 7 bases. V trimming: 2 bases; J trimming: 10 bases; junction bases outside the gene matches: 5. The CDR3 has 13 amino acids. Germline V gene lookup returns CDR1 MNHEY and CDR2 SVGAGI. This chain's CDR3 is CASSYATGEEQFF. CDR3 nucleotides: TGTGCCAGCAGTTACGCCACAGGGGAAGAGCAGTTCTTC.

This chain uses TRBV7-2 with TRBJ2-2, with 7 bases matching TRBD1. Per germline, CDR1 SGHTA and CDR2 FQGNSA. Trimming took 6 bases from V and 4 from J; bases not matched to a gene: 8. The CDR3 loop spans 15 amino acids. The CDR3 region is CASRPDRIGTGELFF. The DNA for the CDR3 is TGTGCCAGCAGACCGGACAGGATCGGCACCGGGGAGCTGTTTTTT.

The chain has TRBV7-2 and TRBJ2-7, with D perhaps matching TRBD2 (6 bases). This CDR3 is built from 13 residues. Trimming took off 5 bases at V and 7 bases at J, with 15 bases between the two ends. Looked up from germline, CDR1 is SGHTA and CDR2 is FQGNSA. The CDR3 nucleotides are TGTGCCAGCAGCCAATCCCCCGGAGGGGAGCAGTACGTC. Its protein product is CASSQSPGGEQYV.

This chain links TRBV11-2 with TRBJ2-5; TRBD2 agrees at 10 bases. The V segment lost 5 bases and the J segment 3 bases; nucleotides outside the gene matches: 0. Germline V CDR1 and CDR2: SGHAT, FQNNGV. The CDR3 is made up of 13 amino acids. DNA of the CDR3: TGTGCCAGCAGCACTAGCGGGAAAGAGACCCAGTACTTC. The encoded protein is CASSTSGKETQYF.

This chain joins TRBV28 and TRBJ2-7, with D tentatively TRBD1 or TRBD2 (7 bases each). Germline V CDR1 and CDR2: MDHEN, SYDVKM. Deletions cut 5 bases from V and 3 bases from J, with 17 bases between. This CDR3 region has 15 residues. The CDR3 DNA reads TGTGCCAGCAGTAACGAAGGGGGGGACAGCTACGAGCAGTACTTC. Amino acids: CASSNEGGDSYEQYF.

The rearrangement links TRBV7-2 to TRBJ2-3; TRBD2 matches 13 bases. Germline CDR1 SGHTA, CDR2 FQGNSA. The CDR3 totals 15 residues. The V gene end was trimmed by 4 bases and the J gene end by 4 bases; junction bases not matched to a gene: 2. The CDR3 spells CASSSGLAGADTQYF. CDR3 in DNA: TGTGCCAGCAGCTCAGGACTAGCGGGAGCAGATACGCAGTATTTT.

There are a few counts of this clone. This chain links TRBV6-1 with TRBJ2-6, with 9 nucleotides matching TRBD1. The CDR3 runs to 19 residues. V shed 1 base, J shed 1 base, and the junction held 8 bases outside the gene matches. Germline assignment: CDR1 MNHNS and CDR2 SASEGT. The CDR3 sequence is CASSEGDRARVSGANVLTF. CDR3 in DNA: TGTGCCAGCAGTGAAGGGGACAGGGCGCGTGTGTCTGGGGCCAACGTCCTGACTTTC.

The chain combines TRBV19 with TRBJ1-2; 7 bases match TRBD1. With 3 bases clipped from V and 2 bases from J, the junction kept 6 bases outside the gene matches. The CDR3 length is 15 residues. Per the germline V gene, CDR1 is LNHDA and CDR2 is SQIVND (reference sequence). This chain's CDR3 is CASSIRNRGNYGYTF. CDR3 nucleotide sequence: TGTGCCAGTAGTATCCGAAACAGGGGAAACTATGGCTACACCTTC.

The rearrangement joins TRBV18 to TRBJ1-2; D is unresolved. The germline V and J ends were trimmed by 6 bases and 5 bases, with 10 bases remaining between them. CDR3 length equals 12 residues. In germline, CDR1 is KGHSH, CDR2 LQKENI. The CDR3 nucleotides read TGTGCCAGCTCCGAGGCGGGGTATGGCTACACCTTC. This codes for CASSEAGYGYTF.

The chain has TRBV7-7 and TRBJ2-1, with D possibly TRBD1 on 5 matching bases. With 2 bases removed from V and 8 bases from J, the gap between germline ends came to 10 bases. Germline V lookup: CDR1 SSHAT, CDR2 FNYEAQ (reference sequence). The CDR3 is 13 amino acids. CDR3 amino acids: CASSLFEGDEQFF. The CDR3 DNA follows: TGTGCCAGCAGCTTATTTGAAGGGGATGAGCAGTTCTTC.

This clone came up once. J is TRBJ2-5 and V is TRBV7-2; D remains unclear. V was trimmed by 0 bases and J by 2 bases, leaving 7 bases between them. The CDR3 sequence is 14 residues long. CDR1 and CDR2 (germline): SGHTA, FQGNSA. The CDR3 DNA reads TGTGCCAGCAGCTTAGCTCCTAGTCAAGAGACCCAGTACTTC. It yields the protein CASSLAPSQETQYF.

This chain links TRBV10-2 with TRBJ1-1; 7 bases fit TRBD1. Germline CDR1 reads WSHSY; CDR2 reads SAAADI. V was pared by 4 bases and J by 7 bases, with 9 bases of the junction left unmatched. There are 14 residues in the CDR3. This CDR3 reads CASSGGQFVSEAFF. In DNA form, the CDR3 reads TGCGCCAGCAGTGGGGGACAGTTCGTGAGTGAAGCTTTCTTT.